This TCR beta chain was obtained from a study of cytomegalovirus exposure and HLA in healthy donors. Study results and limitations: In a later analysis, several top co-occurrence clusters appeared linked to parvovirus B19, influenza, CMV and Epstein-Barr virus. CMV serostatus was the only immune exposure information that was available.

PCR employed 60 Vbeta and 13 Jbeta primers. Sequenced by immunoSEQ multiplex PCR; TCRdb stores in-frame clones only, minus some. The sample records around 190,000 clones, roughly four fifths being singletons. Trimming left V 5 bases short and J 7 bases short, with 17 bases between. The V gene's germline CDR1 is MNHNS and CDR2 SASEGT. This CDR3 region has 14 residues. Concerning this clone: Its antigen is as yet unknown.

This TCR came from a woman aged 45-65 years in good health and CMV-seronegative. The chain joins TRBV6-1 to TRBJ1-2; tentatively, D is TRBD1 (6 bases). The material sequenced was PBMCs. The CDR3 DNA is TGTGCCAGCAGTCCCCAGGGGCACCCTCTTGGCTACACCTTC. This codes for CASSPQGHPLGYTF.